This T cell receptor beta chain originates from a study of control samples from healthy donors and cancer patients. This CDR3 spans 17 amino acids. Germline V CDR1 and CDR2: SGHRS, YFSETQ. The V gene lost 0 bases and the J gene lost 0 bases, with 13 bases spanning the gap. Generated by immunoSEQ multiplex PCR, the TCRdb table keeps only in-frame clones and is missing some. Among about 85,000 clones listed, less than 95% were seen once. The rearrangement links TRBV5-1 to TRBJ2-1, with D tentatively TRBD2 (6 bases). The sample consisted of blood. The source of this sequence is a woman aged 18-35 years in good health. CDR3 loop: CASSLVGGESSYNEQFF. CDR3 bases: TGCGCCAGCAGCTTGGTTGGAGGGGAGAGCTCCTACAATGAGCAGTTCTTC.